By share, the clone carrying this T cell receptor (beta chain) counts as medium-sized (0.01 to 0.1%). The entry originates in a study of tumor and adjacent non-tumor tissue in lung cancer. Turning to the study itself: Stage I to III disease affected 9 to 10 men and about five women aged about 31 to 76.

This sample's RNA came from whole unsorted tissue. The CDR3 contains 14 residues. J gave up 1 base and V 7 bases, and 5 bases lay outside the gene matches. Germline-derived CDR1 and CDR2 are SQVTM and ANQGSEA. Three rounds of nested PCR, following a modified ARM-PCR protocol, produced the TCRbeta library. TCRdb re-called the multiplex PCR reads through MiXCR, storing one row per CDR3 protein. The sample comprises fewer than 85,000 distinct CDR3 sequences, more than 70% of which are singletons, and roughly 27% rests with the top ten. Sequencing input: lung tumor tissue. The chain recombines TRBV29-1 with TRBJ2-3, with 10 bases matching TRBD2. This receptor was obtained from a man between 60 and 70 years old with non-small cell lung cancer. The CDR3 region is CSAAGTSGTDTQYF. The CDR3 DNA reads TGCAGCGCCGCCGGGACTAGCGGCACAGATACGCAGTATTTT.